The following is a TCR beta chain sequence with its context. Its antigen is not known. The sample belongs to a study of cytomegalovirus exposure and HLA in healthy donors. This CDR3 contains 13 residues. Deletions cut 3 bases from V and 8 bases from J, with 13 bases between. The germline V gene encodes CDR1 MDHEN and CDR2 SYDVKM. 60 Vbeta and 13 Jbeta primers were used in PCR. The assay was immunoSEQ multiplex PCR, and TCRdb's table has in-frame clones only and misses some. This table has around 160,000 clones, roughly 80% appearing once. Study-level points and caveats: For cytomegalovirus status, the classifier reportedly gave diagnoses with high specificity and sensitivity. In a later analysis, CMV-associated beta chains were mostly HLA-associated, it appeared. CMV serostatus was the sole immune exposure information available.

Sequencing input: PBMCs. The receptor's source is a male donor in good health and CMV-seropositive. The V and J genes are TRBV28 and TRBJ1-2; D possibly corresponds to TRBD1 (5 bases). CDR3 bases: TGTGCCAGCAGTTTTGGGCAGGGCATCGGCTACACCTTC. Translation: CASSFGQGIGYTF.